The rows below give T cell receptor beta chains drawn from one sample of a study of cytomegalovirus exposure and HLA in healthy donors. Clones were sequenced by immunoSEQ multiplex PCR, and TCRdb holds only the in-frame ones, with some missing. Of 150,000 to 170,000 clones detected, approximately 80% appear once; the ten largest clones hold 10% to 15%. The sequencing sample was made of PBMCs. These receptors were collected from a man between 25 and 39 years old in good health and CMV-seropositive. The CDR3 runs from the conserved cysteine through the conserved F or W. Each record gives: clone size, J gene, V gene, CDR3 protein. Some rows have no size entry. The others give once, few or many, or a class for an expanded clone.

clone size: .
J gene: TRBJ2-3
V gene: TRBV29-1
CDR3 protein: CSVVEGAGDTQYF

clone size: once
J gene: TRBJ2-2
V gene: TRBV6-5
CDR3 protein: CASSYRTGENTGELFF

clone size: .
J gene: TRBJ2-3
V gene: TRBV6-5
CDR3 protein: CASSQAGGTDTQYF

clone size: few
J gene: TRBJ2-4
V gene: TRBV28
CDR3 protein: CASTLGDRGTKNIQYF

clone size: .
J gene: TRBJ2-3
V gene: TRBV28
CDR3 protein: CASSLVRRTNTDTQYF

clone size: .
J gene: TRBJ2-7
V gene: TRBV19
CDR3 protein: CASRKGLAGDEQYF

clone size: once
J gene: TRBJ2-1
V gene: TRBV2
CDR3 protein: CASSEREKGEQFF

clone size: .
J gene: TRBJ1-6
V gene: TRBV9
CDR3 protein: CASSAGPSSYSPLHF

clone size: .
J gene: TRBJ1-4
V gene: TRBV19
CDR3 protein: CASRRLNEKLFF

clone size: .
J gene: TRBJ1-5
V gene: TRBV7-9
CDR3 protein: CASSLFRAPGQPQHF

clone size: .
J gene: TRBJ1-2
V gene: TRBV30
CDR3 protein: CAWSPARGGYTF

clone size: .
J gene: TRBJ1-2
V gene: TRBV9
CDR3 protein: CASSAPSGIPNYGYTF

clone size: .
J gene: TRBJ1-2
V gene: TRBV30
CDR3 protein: CAWSGGQPNYGYPF

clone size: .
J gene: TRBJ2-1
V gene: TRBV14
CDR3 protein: CASSQLGGRAYNEQFF

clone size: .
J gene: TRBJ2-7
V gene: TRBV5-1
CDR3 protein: CASSSGQAWEQYF

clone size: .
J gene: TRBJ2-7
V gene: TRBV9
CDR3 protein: CASSVGPADSYEQYF

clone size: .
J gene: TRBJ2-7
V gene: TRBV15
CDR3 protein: CATSRGTPWGTSGRRYEQYF

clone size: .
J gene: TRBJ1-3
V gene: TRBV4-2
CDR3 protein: CASSQDQDTYSGNTIYF

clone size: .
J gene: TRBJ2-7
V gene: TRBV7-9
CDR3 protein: CASSLARSGAYEQYF

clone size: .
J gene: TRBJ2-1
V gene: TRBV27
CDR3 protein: CASSPTSVGLAGSANEQFF

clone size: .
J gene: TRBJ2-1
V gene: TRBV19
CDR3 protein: CASSSGRAQGNEQFF

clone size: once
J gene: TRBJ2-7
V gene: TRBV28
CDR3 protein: CASSRGGSSYEQYF

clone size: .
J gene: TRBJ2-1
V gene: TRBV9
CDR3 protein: CASSVSGTDNEQFF

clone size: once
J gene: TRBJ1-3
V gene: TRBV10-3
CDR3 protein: CAISPEAGNTIYF